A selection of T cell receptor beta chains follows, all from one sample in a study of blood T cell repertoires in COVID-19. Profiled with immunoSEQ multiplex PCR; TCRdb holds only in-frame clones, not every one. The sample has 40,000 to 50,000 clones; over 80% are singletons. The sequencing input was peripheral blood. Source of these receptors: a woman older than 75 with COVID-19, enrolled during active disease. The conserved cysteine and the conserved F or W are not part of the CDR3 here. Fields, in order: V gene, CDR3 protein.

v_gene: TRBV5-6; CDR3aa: ASSLMRGFSYEQY
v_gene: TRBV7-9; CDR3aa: ASSLLGGSPPDTQY
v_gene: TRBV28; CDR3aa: ATVSQGESNYGYT
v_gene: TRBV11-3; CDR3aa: ASSSRTGGQF
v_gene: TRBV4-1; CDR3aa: ASSHPGTAQDTQY
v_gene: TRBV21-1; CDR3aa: ASSRDRTRVTPYEQY
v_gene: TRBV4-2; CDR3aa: ASSQDRGYT
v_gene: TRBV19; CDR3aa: ASRDRGNTEAF
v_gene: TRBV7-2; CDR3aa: ASSLGTALNTEAF
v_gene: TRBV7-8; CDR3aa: ASSPPGGLAGGGAYNEQF
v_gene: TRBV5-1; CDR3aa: ASSGRAQNTGELF
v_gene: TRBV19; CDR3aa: ATDSRYSNQPQH
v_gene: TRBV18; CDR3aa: ASSPRTPPGGQF
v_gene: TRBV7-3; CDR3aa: ASSLTTVNNEQF
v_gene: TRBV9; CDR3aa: ASSIQGQGGNTIY
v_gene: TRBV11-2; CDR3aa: ASSPQTGAKNTEAF
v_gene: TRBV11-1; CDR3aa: ASSLGQPNYGYT
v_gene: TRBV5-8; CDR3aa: ASSTRDRGLGSTTEAF
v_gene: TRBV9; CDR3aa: ASSAVLQENTIY
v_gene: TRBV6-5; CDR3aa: ASVPDRANTEAF
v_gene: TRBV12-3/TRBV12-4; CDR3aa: ASSYQGNYGYT
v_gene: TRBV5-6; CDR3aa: ASSFPGVVGYGYT
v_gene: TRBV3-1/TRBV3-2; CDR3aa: ASSHLGGTGTNEKLF
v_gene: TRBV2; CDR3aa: ASSGATEVPGQPQH
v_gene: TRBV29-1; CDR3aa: SVNLRGGVGTQY
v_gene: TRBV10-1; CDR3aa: ASSATLGKGGNEQF
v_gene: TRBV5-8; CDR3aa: ASSLEGRGLANTEAF
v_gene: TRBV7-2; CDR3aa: ASSSSPGRNTEAF
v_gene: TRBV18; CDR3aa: ASSRATNEKLF
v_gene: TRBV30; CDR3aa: AWSGDRGVGYGYT
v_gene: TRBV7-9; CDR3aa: ASSPTGSTDTQY
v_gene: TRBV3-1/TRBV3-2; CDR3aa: ASSPLAGGTDTQY
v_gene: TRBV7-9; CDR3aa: ASSFSPRKVF
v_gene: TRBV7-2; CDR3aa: ASLHRVKLAGELF
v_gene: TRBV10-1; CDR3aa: ASSESRQGITEAF
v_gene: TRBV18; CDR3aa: ASSPIQGITDTQY
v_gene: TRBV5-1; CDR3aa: ASSPNTRNNEKLF
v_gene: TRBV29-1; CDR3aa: SVGTGDQPQH
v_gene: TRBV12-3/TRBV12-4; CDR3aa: ASSRGSYEQY
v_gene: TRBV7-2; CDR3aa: ASSLGLGSPYEQY
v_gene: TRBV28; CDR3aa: ASSNRQGNQPQH
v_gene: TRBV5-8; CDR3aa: ASSIRDFLYEQY
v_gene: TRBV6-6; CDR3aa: ASSYDRVGYGYT
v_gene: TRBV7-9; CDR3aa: ASSLASGTANTEAF
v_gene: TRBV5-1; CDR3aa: ASSRGQVNYGYT
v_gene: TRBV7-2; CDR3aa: ASSPLRSGEQY
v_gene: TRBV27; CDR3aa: ASSRGIVGEAF
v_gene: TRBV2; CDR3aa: ASNGRVSNQPQH
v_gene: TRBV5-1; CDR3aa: ASSSPGGGQKSRGYT
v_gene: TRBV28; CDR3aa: ASSLRQGANQPQH
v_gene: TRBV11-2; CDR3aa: ASRWSGSPSEAF
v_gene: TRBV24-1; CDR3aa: ATSAVATSTDTQY
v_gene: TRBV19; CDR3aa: ASSITAATPGPTGELF
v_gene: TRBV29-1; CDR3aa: SAGTVRGYT
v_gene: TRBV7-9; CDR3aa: ASSSTGGGYT
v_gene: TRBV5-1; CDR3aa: ASSAQGGYGYT
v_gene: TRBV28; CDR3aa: ASRYTGVYSNQPQH
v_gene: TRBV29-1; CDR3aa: RTTGVSEDTQY
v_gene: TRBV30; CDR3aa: AWIRGSSYYGYT